Here is one T cell receptor beta chain with its context. This sample was included in a study of T cell responses to AZD1222 COVID-19 vaccine. Germline V gene data show CDR1 as MDHEN and CDR2 as SYDVKM. The germline V and J ends were trimmed by 5 bases and 1 base, with 14 bases remaining between them. The CDR3 consists of 15 residues. Libraries were prepared by immunoSEQ multiplex PCR; TCRdb keeps only in-frame clonotypes and omits some of them. The sample records 100,000 to 150,000 clones, about 85% being singletons. The sequencing here drew on peripheral blood, taken on day 0 of AZD1222 vaccination. The sequence was collected from an adult in good health. The V gene is TRBV28, the J gene TRBJ1-2; D is possibly TRBD1 (6 bases). The CDR3 loop is CASSQETGVNYGYTF. The CDR3 coding sequence is TGTGCCAGCAGTCAAGAGACAGGCGTTAACTATGGCTACACCTTC.